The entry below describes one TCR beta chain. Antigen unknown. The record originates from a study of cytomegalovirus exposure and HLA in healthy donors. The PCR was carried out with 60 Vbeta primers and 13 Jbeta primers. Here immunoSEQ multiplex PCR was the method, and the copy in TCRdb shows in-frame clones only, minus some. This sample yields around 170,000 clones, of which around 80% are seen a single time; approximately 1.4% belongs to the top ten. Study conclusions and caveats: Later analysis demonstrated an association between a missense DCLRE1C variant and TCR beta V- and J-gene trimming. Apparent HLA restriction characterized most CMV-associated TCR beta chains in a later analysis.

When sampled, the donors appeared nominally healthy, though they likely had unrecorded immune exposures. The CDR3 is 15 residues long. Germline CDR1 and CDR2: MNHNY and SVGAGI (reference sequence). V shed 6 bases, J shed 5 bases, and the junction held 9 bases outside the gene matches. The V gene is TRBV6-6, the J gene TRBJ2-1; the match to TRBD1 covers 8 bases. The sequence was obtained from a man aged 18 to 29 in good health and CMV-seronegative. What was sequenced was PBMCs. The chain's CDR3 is CASSSDRGANNEQFF. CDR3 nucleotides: TGTGCCAGCAGCTCAGACAGGGGCGCTAACAATGAGCAGTTCTTC.